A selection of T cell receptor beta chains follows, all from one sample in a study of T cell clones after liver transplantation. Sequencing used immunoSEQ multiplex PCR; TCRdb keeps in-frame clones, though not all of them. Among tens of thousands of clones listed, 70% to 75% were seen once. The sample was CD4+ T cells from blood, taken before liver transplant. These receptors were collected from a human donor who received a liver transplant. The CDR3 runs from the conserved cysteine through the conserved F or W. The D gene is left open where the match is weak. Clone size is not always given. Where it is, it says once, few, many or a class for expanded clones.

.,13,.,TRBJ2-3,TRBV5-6,TGTGCCAGCAGCTTGATCCGGGGAGATACGCAGTATTTT,CASSLIRGDTQYF
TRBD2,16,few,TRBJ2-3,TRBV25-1,TGTGCCAGCAGTGTTAGCGGGGGGACCAACACAGATACGCAGTATTTT,CASSVSGGTNTDTQYF
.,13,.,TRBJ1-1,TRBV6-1,TGTGCCAGCAGAACGACCTGGAGGACTGAAGCTTTCTTT,CASRTTWRTEAFF
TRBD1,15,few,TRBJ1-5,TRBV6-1,TGTGCCAGCAGTGAAACAGGGGGCGCGGCTCAGCCCCAGCATTTT,CASSETGGAAQPQHF
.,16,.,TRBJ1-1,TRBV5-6,TGTGCCAGCAGCTTGGCCAGGCCAGGGCCGAACACTGAAGCTTTCTTT,CASSLARPGPNTEAFF
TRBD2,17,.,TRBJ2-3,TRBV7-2,TGTGCCAGCAGCCCCCGACTAGCGGGGGGGAGGGCAGATACGCAGTATTTT,CASSPRLAGGRADTQYF
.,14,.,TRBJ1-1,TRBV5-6,TGTGCCAGCACCCCCTTGGGAGGGAGGACTGAAGCTTTCTTT,CASTPLGGRTEAFF
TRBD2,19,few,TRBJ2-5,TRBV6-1,TGTGCCAGCAGTGAAGTATTGGGTCCTGACTCATACCCGGGGGGGACCCAGTACTTC,CASSEVLGPDSYPGGTQYF
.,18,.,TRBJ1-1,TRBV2,TGTGCCAGCGTAAGTGGAGGTCGAGGTGGGCGGATGGGCACTGAAGCTTTCTTT,CASVSGGRGGRMGTEAFF
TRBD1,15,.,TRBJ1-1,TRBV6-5,TGTGCCAGCAGTTACTCCGCAGGGGGAGGCACTGAAGCTTTCTTT,CASSYSAGGGTEAFF
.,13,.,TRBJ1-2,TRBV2,TGTGCCAGCAGTGAACAAGAGATCGGTGGCTACACCTTC,CASSEQEIGGYTF
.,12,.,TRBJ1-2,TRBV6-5,TGTGCCAGCACCAACAGGTTCTATGGCTACACCTTC,CASTNRFYGYTF
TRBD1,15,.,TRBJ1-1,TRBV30,TGTGCCTGGAGTGTACGAGGACAGGCTCACACTGAAGCTTTCTTT,CAWSVRGQAHTEAFF
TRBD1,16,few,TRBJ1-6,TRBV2,TGTGCCAGCCGGACAGGGGTCGGCTATAGTAATTCACCCCTCCACTTT,CASRTGVGYSNSPLHF
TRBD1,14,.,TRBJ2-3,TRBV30,TGTGCCTGGAGTCCGGACAGGGGCACAGATACGCAGTATTTT,CAWSPDRGTDTQYF
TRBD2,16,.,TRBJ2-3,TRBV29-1,TGCAGCGTTGAAACTAGCGGGGGCTTGGGTACAGATACGCAGTATTTT,CSVETSGGLGTDTQYF
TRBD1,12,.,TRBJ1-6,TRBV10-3,TGTGCCACCCAGACAGGGAGGTCACCCCTCCACTTT,CATQTGRSPLHF
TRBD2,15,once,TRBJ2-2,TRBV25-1,TGTGCCAGCAGTGAGCGGCGGGGGATCCCCGGGGAGCTGTTTTTT,CASSERRGIPGELFF
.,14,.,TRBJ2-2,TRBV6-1,TGTGCCAGCAGTGAAATGTGGACTACCGGGGAGCTGTTTTTT,CASSEMWTTGELFF
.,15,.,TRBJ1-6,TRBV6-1,TGTGCCAGCAGTGACTACCTACTTGATAATTCACCCCTCCACTTT,CASSDYLLDNSPLHF
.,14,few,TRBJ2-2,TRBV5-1,TGCGCCAGCAGCCTAATCCCCGACACCGGGGAGCTGTTTTTT,CASSLIPDTGELFF
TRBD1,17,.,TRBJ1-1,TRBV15,TGTGCCACCAGCAGAGTGAGTGGACAGGGGATCGGCACTGAAGCTTTCTTT,CATSRVSGQGIGTEAFF
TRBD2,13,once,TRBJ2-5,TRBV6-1,TGTGCCAGCCCCGGGGGGTACCAAGAGACCCAGTACTTC,CASPGGYQETQYF
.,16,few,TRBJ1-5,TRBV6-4,TGTGCCAGCATTATCCGGGGAATGGGGTGCAATCAGCCCCAGCATTTT,CASIIRGMGCNQPQHF
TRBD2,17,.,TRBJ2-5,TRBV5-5,TGTGCCAGCAGCTTCCGGACTAGCGGGGGGGCCGGGGAGACCCAGTACTTC,CASSFRTSGGAGETQYF
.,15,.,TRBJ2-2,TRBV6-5,TGTGCCAGCACCTCTACTGGCACAGGGTCAGGGGAGCTGTTTTTT,CASTSTGTGSGELFF
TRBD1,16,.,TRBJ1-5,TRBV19,TGTGCCAGTAGTACCGGGACAGGTTATAGCAATCAGCCCCAGCATTTT,CASSTGTGYSNQPQHF
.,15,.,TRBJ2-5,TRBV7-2,TGTGCCAGCAGCTTAGTTGGGGGGGCGGCAGAGACCCAGTACTTC,CASSLVGGAAETQYF
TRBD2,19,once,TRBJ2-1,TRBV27,TGTGCCAGCAGTTTATCTAGCGGGGGGATAACTCTCTCCTACAATGAGCAGTTCTTC,CASSLSSGGITLSYNEQFF
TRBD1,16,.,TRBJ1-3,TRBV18,TGTGCCAGCTCACCACGGAACAGGGGGACTGGAAACACCATATATTTT,CASSPRNRGTGNTIYF
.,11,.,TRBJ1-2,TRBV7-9,TGTGCCAGCAGCTTAGTCGATGGCTACACCTTC,CASSLVDGYTF
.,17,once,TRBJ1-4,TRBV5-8,TGTGCCAGCAGCTTGGGGCGCGGGTTTGCAACTAATGAAAAACTGTTTTTT,CASSLGRGFATNEKLFF
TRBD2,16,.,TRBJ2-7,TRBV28,TGTGCCAGCAGTTTTTCGCTAGCGGGGCTAACCTACGAGCAGTACTTC,CASSFSLAGLTYEQYF
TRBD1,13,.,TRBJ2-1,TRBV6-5,TGTGCCAGCCGATACGGACAGGGGGCTGAGCAGTTCTTC,CASRYGQGAEQFF
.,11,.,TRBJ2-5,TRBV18,TGTGCCAGCTCAACCACGGGGACCCAGTACTTC,CASSTTGTQYF
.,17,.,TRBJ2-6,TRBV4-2,TGTGCCAGCAGCCAAGGTTCGGCGGGGGCGGGGGCCAACGTCCTGACTTTC,CASSQGSAGAGANVLTF
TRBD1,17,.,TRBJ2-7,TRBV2,TGTGCCAGCAGGACCGGGGGCCTGCGGGACAGGGCAAGGGAGCAGTACTTC,CASRTGGLRDRAREQYF
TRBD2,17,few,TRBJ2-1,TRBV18,TGTGCCAGCTCACCTACGGGGGGGAGCAGGGCCTACAATGAGCAGTTCTTC,CASSPTGGSRAYNEQFF
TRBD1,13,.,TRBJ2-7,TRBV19,TGTGCCAGTAGTAGGGACAGGAACTACGAGCAGTACTTC,CASSRDRNYEQYF
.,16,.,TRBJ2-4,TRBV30,TGTGCCTGGAGCGCACCAGGGGGGATAGCCAAAAACATTCAGTACTTC,CAWSAPGGIAKNIQYF
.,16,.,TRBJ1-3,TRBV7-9,TGTGCCAGCGCTTGGAACAGGAGATCAGGTGGAAACACCATATATTTT,CASAWNRRSGGNTIYF
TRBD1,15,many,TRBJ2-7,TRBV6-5,TGTGCCAGCAGCCGTAGGACAGGGATCAACTACGAGCAGTACTTC,CASSRRTGINYEQYF
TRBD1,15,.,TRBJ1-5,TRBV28,TGTGCCAGCAGGTCAGGGGGTAGAAGCAATCAGCCCCAGCATTTT,CASRSGGRSNQPQHF
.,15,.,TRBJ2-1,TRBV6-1,TGTGCCAGCAGGAGACTAGAAGCCTCCTACAATGAGCAGTTCTTC,CASRRLEASYNEQFF
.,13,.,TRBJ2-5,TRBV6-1,TGTGCCAGCAGGGACGGACAGAAAGAGACCCAGTACTTC,CASRDGQKETQYF
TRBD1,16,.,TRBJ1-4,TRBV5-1,TGCGCCAGCAGCTTGGAGGGGACAGGGAAAAGTGAAAAACTGTTTTTT,CASSLEGTGKSEKLFF